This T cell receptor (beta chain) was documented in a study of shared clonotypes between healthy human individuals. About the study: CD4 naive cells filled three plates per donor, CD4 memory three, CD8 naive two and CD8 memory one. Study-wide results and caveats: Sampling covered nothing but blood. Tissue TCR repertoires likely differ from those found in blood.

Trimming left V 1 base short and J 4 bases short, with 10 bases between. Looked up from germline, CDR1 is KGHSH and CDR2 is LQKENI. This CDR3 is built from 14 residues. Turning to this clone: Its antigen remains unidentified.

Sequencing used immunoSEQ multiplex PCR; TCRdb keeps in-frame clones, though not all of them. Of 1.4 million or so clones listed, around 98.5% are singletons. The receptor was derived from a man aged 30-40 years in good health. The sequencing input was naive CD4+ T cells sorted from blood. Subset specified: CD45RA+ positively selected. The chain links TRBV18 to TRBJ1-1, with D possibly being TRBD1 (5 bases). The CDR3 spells CASSPRQPGTEAFF. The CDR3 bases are TGTGCCAGCTCACCACGACAGCCAGGCACTGAAGCTTTCTTT. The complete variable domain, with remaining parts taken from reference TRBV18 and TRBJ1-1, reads NAGVMQNPRHLVRRRGQEARLRCSPMKGHSHVYWYRQLPEEGLKFMVYLQKENIIDESGMPKERFSAEFPKEGPSILRIQQVVRGDSAAYFCASSPRQPGTEAFFGQGTRLTVV.